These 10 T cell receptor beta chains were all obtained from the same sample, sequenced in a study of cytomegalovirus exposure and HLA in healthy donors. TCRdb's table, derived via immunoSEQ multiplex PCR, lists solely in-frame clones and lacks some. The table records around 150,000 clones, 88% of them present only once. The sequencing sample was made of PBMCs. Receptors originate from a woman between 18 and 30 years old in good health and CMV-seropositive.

The CDR3 is CASSLTYSNTEAFF. For the CDR3, the DNA is TGTGCCAGCAGCCTCACCTACTCTAACACTGAAGCTTTCTTT. The V call is TRBV27, the J call TRBJ1-1; D is ambiguous. This CDR3 comprises 14 residues. Trimming pared 6 bases from V and 2 bases from J, leaving 13 bases between. CDR1 and CDR2 from the germline V gene are MNHEY and SMNVEV (reference sequence).

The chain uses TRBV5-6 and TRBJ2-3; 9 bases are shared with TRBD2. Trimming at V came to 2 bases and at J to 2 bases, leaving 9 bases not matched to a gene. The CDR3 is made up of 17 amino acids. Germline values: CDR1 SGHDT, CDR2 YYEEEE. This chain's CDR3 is CASSFWRLAGFTDTQYF. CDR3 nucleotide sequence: TGTGCCAGCAGCTTTTGGCGCCTAGCGGGATTCACAGATACGCAGTATTTT.

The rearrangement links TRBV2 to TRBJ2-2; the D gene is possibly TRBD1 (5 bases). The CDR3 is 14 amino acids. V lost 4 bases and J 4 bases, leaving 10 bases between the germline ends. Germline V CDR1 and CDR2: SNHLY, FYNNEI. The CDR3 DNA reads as TGTGCCAGCAGTGCAAGGGGCAGCACCGGGGAGCTGTTTTTT. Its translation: CASSARGSTGELFF.

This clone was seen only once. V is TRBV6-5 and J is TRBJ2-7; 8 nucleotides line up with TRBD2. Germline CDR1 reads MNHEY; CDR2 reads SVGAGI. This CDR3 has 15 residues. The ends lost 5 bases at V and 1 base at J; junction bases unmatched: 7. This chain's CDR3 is CASSLNGRGSYEQYF. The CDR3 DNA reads TGTGCCAGCAGTCTCAACGGGAGGGGTTCCTACGAGCAGTACTTC.

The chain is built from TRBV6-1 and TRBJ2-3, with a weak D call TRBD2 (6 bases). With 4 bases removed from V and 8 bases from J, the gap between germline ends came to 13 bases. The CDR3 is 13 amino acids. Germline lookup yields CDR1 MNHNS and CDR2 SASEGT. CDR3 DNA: TGTGCCAGCAGTGGATACGGGGGAGGTACGCAGTATTTT. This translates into CASSGYGGGTQYF.

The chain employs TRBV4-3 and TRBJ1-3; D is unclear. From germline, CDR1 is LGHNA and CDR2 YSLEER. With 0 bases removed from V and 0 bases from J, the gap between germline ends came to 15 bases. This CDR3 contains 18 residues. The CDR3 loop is CASSQDRRELYSGNTIYF. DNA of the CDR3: TGCGCCAGCAGCCAAGATCGGCGGGAATTGTACTCTGGAAACACCATATATTTT.

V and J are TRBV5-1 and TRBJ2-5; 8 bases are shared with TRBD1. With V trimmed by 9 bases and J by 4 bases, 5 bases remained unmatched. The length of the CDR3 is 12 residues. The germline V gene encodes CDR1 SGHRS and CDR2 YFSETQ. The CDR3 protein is CAKSDRGETQYF. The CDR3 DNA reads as TGCGCCAAAAGCGACAGGGGAGAGACCCAGTACTTC.

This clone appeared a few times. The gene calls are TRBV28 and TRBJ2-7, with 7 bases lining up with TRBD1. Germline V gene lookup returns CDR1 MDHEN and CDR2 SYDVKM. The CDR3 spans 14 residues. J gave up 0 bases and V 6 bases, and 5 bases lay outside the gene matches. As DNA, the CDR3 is TGTGCCAGCAGGGCGACAGGGATCTCCTACGAGCAGTACTTC. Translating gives CASRATGISYEQYF.

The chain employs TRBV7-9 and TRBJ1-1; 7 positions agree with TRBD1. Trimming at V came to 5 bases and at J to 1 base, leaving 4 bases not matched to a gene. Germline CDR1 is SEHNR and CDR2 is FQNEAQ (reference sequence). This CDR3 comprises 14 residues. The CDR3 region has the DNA TGTGCCAGCAGCCGGGGACAGCGGAACACTGAAGCTTTCTTT. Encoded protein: CASSRGQRNTEAFF.

The CDR3 loop reads CASSSLGAGTRETETQYF. CDR3 DNA: TGCGCCAGCAGCTCACTGGGGGCCGGGACTAGAGAAACAGAGACCCAGTACTTC. The chain couples TRBV5-1 to TRBJ2-5; 8 bases agree with TRBD2. This CDR3 contains 18 residues. Unmatched junction bases numbered 17, after V lost 3 bases and J lost 4 bases. From germline, CDR1 is SGHRS and CDR2 YFSETQ. The whole variable domain, remainder taken from reference TRBV5-1 and TRBJ2-5, is KAGVTQTPRYLIKTRGQQVTLSCSPISGHRSVSWYQQTPGQGLQFLFEYFSETQRNKGNFPGRFSGRQFSNSRSEMNVSTLELGDSALYLCASSSLGAGTRETETQYFGPGTRLLVL.